The present T cell receptor beta chain was sequenced within a study of cytomegalovirus exposure and HLA in healthy donors. Amplification used 60 Vbeta primers and 13 Jbeta primers. Generated by immunoSEQ multiplex PCR, the TCRdb table keeps only in-frame clones and is missing some. This sample has roughly 200,000 clones, with over 70% found just once. Germline V lookup: CDR1 MDHEN, CDR2 SYDVKM. The CDR3 runs to 15 residues. Unmatched junction bases numbered 7, after V lost 6 bases and J lost 2 bases. Whole-study findings and limits: Later analysis suggested most CMV-associated TCR beta chains were HLA-restricted.

Worth noting for this clone: Its antigen is currently unknown.

J is TRBJ1-5 and V is TRBV28; TRBD1 matches 7 bases. The sample comprised PBMCs. The sequence was collected from a male donor in good health and CMV-seronegative. The CDR3 region is CASRPTGAGNQPQHF. CDR3 coding DNA: TGTGCCAGCAGACCCACAGGGGCGGGCAATCAGCCCCAGCATTTT.